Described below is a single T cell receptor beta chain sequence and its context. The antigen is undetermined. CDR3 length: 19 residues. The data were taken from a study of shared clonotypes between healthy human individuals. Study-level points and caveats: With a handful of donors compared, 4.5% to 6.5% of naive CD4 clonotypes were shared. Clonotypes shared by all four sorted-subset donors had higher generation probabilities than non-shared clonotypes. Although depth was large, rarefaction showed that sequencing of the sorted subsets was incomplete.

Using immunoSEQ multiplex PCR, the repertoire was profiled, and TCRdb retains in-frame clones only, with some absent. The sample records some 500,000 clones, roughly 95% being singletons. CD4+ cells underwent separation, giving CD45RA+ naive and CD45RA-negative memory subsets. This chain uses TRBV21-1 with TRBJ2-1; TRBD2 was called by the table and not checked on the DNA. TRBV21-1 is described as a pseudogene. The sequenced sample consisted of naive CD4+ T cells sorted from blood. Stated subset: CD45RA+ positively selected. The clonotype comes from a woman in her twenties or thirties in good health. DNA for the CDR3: TGTGCCAGCAGCAAAGCGCTCTGGACTAGCGGGTCCCGAGGTAATGAGCAGTTCTTC. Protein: CASSKALWTSGSRGNEQFF.